This T cell receptor beta chain was found in a study of response to subunit inactivated influenza vaccine. MiXCR was run by TCRdb on the RT-PCR reads, yielding one entry per CDR3 protein. The table includes around 850,000 distinct CDR3 sequences, roughly 18% detected once. The germline V and J ends were trimmed by 4 bases and 2 bases, with 9 bases remaining between them. Per the germline V gene, CDR1 is DFQATT and CDR2 is SNEGSKA (reference sequence). CDR3 length: 13 residues. This receptor was identified in a man between 45 and 60 years old who received an inactivated influenza vaccine. The V gene is TRBV20-1, the J gene TRBJ2-1; perhaps TRBD1 as D (6 bases). The material sequenced was PBMCs from blood, taken 5 days after vaccination. This chain's CDR3 is CSATGQTYNEQFF. CDR3 DNA sequence: TGCAGTGCTACCGGACAGACCTACAATGAGCAGTTCTTC.